The 6 T cell receptor beta chains listed next were all sequenced from one sample in a study of read filtering for tumor transcriptome and immune sequencing. From approximately 430 ng of RNA, a library with molecular barcoded alpha/delta and beta/gamma adaptors was made. TCRdb reanalysed the reads using MiXCR and keeps one entry per CDR3 protein. The data hold approximately 43,000 distinct CDR3 sequences, with 10% to 15% observed a single time. The material sequenced was a population of CD138-negative cells sorted from bone marrow. The receptors come from a donor aged 40 or over with multiple myeloma.

This clonotype showed up just a few times. A read error is the likely source, as a far larger clone sits one nucleotide away. The chain uses TRBV5-8 and TRBJ2-1; D is tentatively TRBD1 or TRBD2 (6 bases each). The CDR3 loop spans 16 amino acids. The V end was cut by 4 bases, the J end by 4 bases, with 18 bases between. CDR1 is SGHTS and CDR2 is YDEGEE in the germline V gene. CDR3 sequence (DNA): TGTGCCAGCAGCCATGATAGGGGGGAGCTGTACAATGAGCAGTTCTTC. Protein sequence: CASSHDRGELYNEQFF.

In regard to this clonotype: One base separates it from a far larger clone, so it is likely a read error. The chain recombines TRBV7-2 with TRBJ1-4; 8 bases align to TRBD1. The germline V gene has CDR1 SGHTA and CDR2 FQGNSA. The CDR3 runs to 16 residues. The CDR3 spells CASGFDGQGFREKLFF. CDR3 DNA: TGTGCCAGCGGCTTCGACGGACAGGGTTTCCGAGAAAAACTGTTTTTT.

This clonotype has at least ten counts. V is TRBV20-1 and J is TRBJ2-1; D tentatively fits TRBD1 or TRBD2 (6 bases each). The CDR3 length is 14 residues. Germline loops: CDR1 DFQATT, CDR2 SNEGSKA (reference sequence). Trimming took 4 bases from V and 5 from J, leaving 15 bases between them. CDR3 DNA: TGCAGTGCTAACATCGGGGGCGCTCACAATGAGCAGTTCTTC. Translation gives CSANIGGAHNEQFF.

This clonotype was counted at least ten times. The V and J genes are TRBV5-1 and TRBJ1-1; no firm D call. The CDR3 loop spans 14 amino acids. Germline CDR1 SGHRS, CDR2 YFSETQ. Trimming removed 5 bases at V and 0 bases at J, with 11 bases between. The CDR3 DNA follows: TGCGCCAGCAGATCGTTAAGGGTGAACACTGAAGCTTTCTTT. It specifies CASRSLRVNTEAFF.

This clonotype showed up many times. The rearrangement uses TRBV10-3 and TRBJ2-1; D is perhaps TRBD1 (6 bases). The CDR3 contains 17 residues. The germline V and J ends were trimmed by 0 bases and 0 bases, with 12 bases remaining between them. The germline V gene encodes CDR1 ENHRY and CDR2 SYGVKD. CDR3 region: CAISESGQPSSYNEQFF. CDR3 in DNA: TGTGCCATCAGTGAGTCGGGACAACCGAGCTCCTACAATGAGCAGTTCTTC.

The table lists this clonotype with many counts. This sequence joins TRBV20-1 and TRBJ2-7; 9 nucleotides align to TRBD1. This CDR3 region has 12 residues. J gave up 5 bases and V 5 bases, and 4 bases lay outside the gene matches. Germline lookup yields CDR1 DFQATT and CDR2 SNEGSKA (reference sequence). The CDR3 spells CSAWDRADEQYF. CDR3 nucleotides: TGCAGTGCTTGGGACAGGGCAGACGAGCAGTACTTC.